Following are 15 T cell receptor beta chains from one sample sequenced in a study of T cell responses to AZD1222 COVID-19 vaccine (dated by TCRdb to 2020 to 2023). Receptors were amplified or captured by the immunoSEQ multiplex PCR assay. Sourced from immuneACCESS, this table was stored by TCRdb with only in-frame sequences that have V and J called. A share of the clones is absent; for the studies checked, an unresolved V gene accounts for under half, and the remainder has no known explanation. In this sample the table shows some 120,000 clones, roughly 90% of which occur a single time. The top ten clonotypes cover over 8.5% of the sample. The sample's time point label, in plain terms: baseline before first vaccination. The intended sense of this specimen's treatment or condition label: meningococcal conjugate vaccine given as trial control. This sample comprised peripheral blood, obtained on day 0 of MenACWY control vaccination. All receptors derive from an adult in good health.

V usage is TRBV7-2 and J usage is TRBJ1-1, with a possible D match to TRBD1 (6 bases). This CDR3 is 15 amino acids long. Per the germline V gene, CDR1 is SGHTA and CDR2 is FQGNSA. Between the trimmed V and J ends, which lost 2 bases and 0 bases, there was a span of 10 bases. The CDR3 protein is CASSLNRVVNTEAFF. In DNA form, the CDR3 reads TGTGCCAGCAGCTTAAACAGGGTCGTGAACACTGAAGCTTTCTTT. The variable domain in full, completed from reference TRBV7-2 and TRBJ1-1, reads GAGVSQSPSNKVTEKGKDVELRCDPISGHTALYWYRQSLGQGLEFLIYFQGNSAPDKSGLPSDRFSAERTGGSVSTLTIQRTQQEDSAVYLCASSLNRVVNTEAFFGQGTRLTVV.

This chain uses TRBV12-3 or TRBV12-4 with TRBJ1-2; 7 nucleotides align to TRBD1. CDR3 length equals 12 residues. The junction had 7 bases not matched to a gene; V was cut back by 5 bases and J by 10 bases. For the CDR3, the DNA is TGTGCCAGCAGTCCCAGACAGGGTTACTACACCTTC. Translation: CASSPRQGYYTF.

V usage is TRBV9 and J usage is TRBJ2-1, with 11 bases matching TRBD2. The length of the CDR3 is 15 residues. Trimming removed 3 bases from V and 9 bases from J; junction bases left unmatched: 8. Per germline, CDR1 SGDLS and CDR2 YYNGEE. The CDR3 DNA sequence: TGTGCCAGCAGCGCCACTAGCGGGAGCGTCGGTGAGCAGTTCTTC. Translation: CASSATSGSVGEQFF.

V and J are TRBV29-1 and TRBJ1-1, with no clear D. The V end was cut by 4 bases, the J end by 10 bases, with 13 bases between. Germline V gene lookup returns CDR1 SQVTM and CDR2 ANQGSEA. This CDR3 is built from 11 residues. CDR3 bases: TGCAGCGTTGGACGGACGGCCGGAGCTTTCTTT. This codes for CSVGRTAGAFF. The full variable domain, rest sourced from reference TRBV29-1 and TRBJ1-1, is SAVISQKPSRDICQRGTSLTIQCQVDSQVTMMFWYRQQPGQSLTLIATANQGSEATYESGFVIDKFPISRPNLTFSTLTVSNMSPEDSSIYLCSVGRTAGAFFGQGTRLTVV.

In DNA form, the CDR3 reads TGTGCCAGCAGCCCTGGGAATACTGGGGCCAACGTCCTGACTTTC. Its protein is CASSPGNTGANVLTF. The chain carries TRBV7-9 and TRBJ2-6, with D unresolved. Germline V gene lookup returns CDR1 SEHNR and CDR2 FQNEAQ (reference sequence). The CDR3 is 15 amino acids. Trimming shortened V by 5 bases and J by 2 bases, and 10 bases separated the two germline ends.

The chain joins TRBV7-2 to TRBJ1-5; no firm D call. V lost 5 bases, J lost 1 base, and 9 bases lay in between. Per the germline V gene, CDR1 is SGHTA and CDR2 is FQGNSA. The CDR3 has 14 residues. CDR3 sequence: CASSPTLSNQPQHF. CDR3 nucleotides: TGTGCCAGCAGCCCGACCCTAAGCAATCAGCCCCAGCATTTT.

The rearrangement joins TRBV6-5 to TRBJ2-7; 9 bases are a match to TRBD1. The CDR3 runs to 14 residues. Germline CDR1 reads MNHEY; CDR2 reads SVGAGI. V dropped 7 bases and J dropped 5; count of bases not matched to a gene: 9. The CDR3 here is CASIQGDRDHEQYF. The CDR3 bases are TGTGCCAGCATTCAGGGGGACAGGGACCACGAGCAGTACTTC.

This chain connects TRBV19 to TRBJ1-5; D is uncertain. Germline CDR1 and CDR2: LNHDA and SQIVND (reference sequence). Trimming removed 6 bases from V and 7 bases from J, with 16 bases in between. This CDR3 has 14 amino acids. In DNA form, the CDR3 reads TGTGCCAGTAGCCCAGCAGCCTCAGGACAGCCCCAGCATTTT. It is translated as CASSPAASGQPQHF.

This chain links TRBV11-3 with TRBJ2-2, with D uncertain. This CDR3 contains 14 residues. Trimming took off 5 bases at V and 1 base at J, with 8 bases between the two ends. From germline, CDR1 is SGHNT and CDR2 YENEEA. This CDR3 is CASSPGRNTGELFF. The CDR3, as DNA: TGTGCCAGCAGCCCCGGAAGGAACACCGGGGAGCTGTTTTTT.

The chain recombines TRBV18 with TRBJ1-2, with D maybe TRBD1 (6 bases). Per the germline V gene, CDR1 is KGHSH and CDR2 is LQKENI. The V and J ends lost 3 bases and 4 bases respectively, with 18 bases between them. The CDR3 is 16 amino acids. In nucleotides, the CDR3 is TGTGCCAGCTCACCGGGACAAACCCGATCAAGCTATGGCTACACCTTC. As protein: CASSPGQTRSSYGYTF.

The V and J genes are TRBV18 and TRBJ2-2; 11 bases agree with TRBD1. V was clipped by 5 bases and J by 7 bases; unmatched bases: 6. CDR1 is KGHSH, CDR2 LQKENI, per germline. CDR3 size: 15 residues. CDR3 sequence: CASSSGQGAVGELFF. CDR3 coding DNA: TGTGCCAGCTCATCCGGACAGGGGGCCGTCGGGGAGCTGTTTTTT.

This clone was counted between two and nine times. The gene calls are TRBV5-4 and TRBJ2-7, with 12 nucleotides matching TRBD2. The trim removed 3 bases at V and 0 bases at J, leaving 1 base unmatched. The CDR3 consists of 15 residues. CDR1 and CDR2 from the germline V gene are SGHNT and YYREEE (reference sequence). CDR3 region: CASSSGLAGSYEQYF. CDR3 in DNA: TGTGCCAGCAGCTCGGGACTAGCGGGCTCCTACGAGCAGTACTTC.

This rearrangement joins TRBV10-2 to TRBJ2-7; 12 bases match TRBD2. The CDR3 is 14 amino acids. Trimming took 6 bases from V and 7 from J; bases not matched to a gene: 7. Germline CDR1 WSHSY, CDR2 SAAADI. The CDR3 reads CASSPGLAGDEQYF. The DNA of the CDR3 is TGCGCCAGCAGCCCGGGACTAGCGGGTGATGAGCAGTACTTC.

This clone was observed a handful of times. In DNA, the CDR3 is TGTGCCAGCAGCGTAGAAGGGACCCTCTCTGGAAACACCATATATTTT. Its translation is CASSVEGTLSGNTIYF. V is TRBV9 and J is TRBJ1-3; TRBD1 might be the D (5 bases). CDR3 length: 16 amino acids. Deletions cut 0 bases from V and 0 bases from J, with 10 bases between. Germline-derived CDR1 and CDR2 are SGDLS and YYNGEE. Supplemented by reference TRBV9 and TRBJ1-3, the full variable domain reads DSGVTQTPKHLITATGQRVTLRCSPRSGDLSVYWYQQSLDQGLQFLIQYYNGEERAKGNILERFSAQQFPDLHSELNLSSLELGDSALYFCASSVEGTLSGNTIYFGEGSWLTVV.

This clone came up once. V gene TRBV7-8 combines with J gene TRBJ2-1; the D gene could be TRBD1 or TRBD2 (5 bases each). Looked up from germline, CDR1 is SGHVS and CDR2 is FQNEAQ. Trimming took 5 bases from V and 8 from J, leaving 19 bases between them. The CDR3 is 15 amino acids. In DNA form, the CDR3 reads TGTGCCAGCAGCCTCCTGGGACCCACGGGGCATGAGCAGTTCTTC. Protein product: CASSLLGPTGHEQFF.